This TCR beta chain was recovered during a study of T cells in Graves' hyperthyroidism and ophthalmopathy. General study results and limits: Before onset, by a median of around 6.1 months, the model predicted ophthalmopathy. Stable hyperthyroidism was told apart from ophthalmopathy by a model built on 13 V-J features.

Participants, patients aged 18 to 65, had newly diagnosed hyperthyroidism with a duration under 2 months. Diagnoses were made from clinical symptoms, serum measures (thyroxine and TRAb), thyroid ultrasound and orbital computed tomography. Amplification targeted TCR beta CDR3 regions from RNA transcripts. TCR CDR3 regions were first amplified by RT-PCR with HTBI primers. In TCRdb, the multiplex PCR reads were re-called with MiXCR into one record per CDR3 protein. The sample includes about 290,000 distinct CDR3 sequences, approximately 17% seen only once; the top ten take approximately 31%. This clonotype was picked up many times. The antigen remains undetermined. V was shortened by 3 bases and J by 2 bases, with 13 bases between the two germline ends. CDR1 and CDR2 (germline): SNHLY, FYNNEI. This CDR3 comprises 15 residues.

Sequenced material: blood. This receptor was taken from a man aged 25-45 years with Graves' hyperthyroidism. This rearrangement joins TRBV2 to TRBJ1-1; D call uncertain. CDR3 residues: CASSDESSKNTEAFF. CDR3 nucleotide sequence: TGTGCCAGCAGTGATGAAAGCAGTAAAAACACTGAAGCTTTCTTT. Filled out from reference TRBV2 and TRBJ1-1, the complete variable domain reads EPEVTQTPSHQVTQMGQEVILRCVPISNHLYFYWYRQILGQKVEFLVSFYNNEISEKSEIFDDQFSVERPDGSNFTLKIRSTKLEDSAMYFCASSDESSKNTEAFFGQGTRLTVV.